The TCR beta chain described here comes from a study of CD8+ T cells in alopecia areata. Points from the study as a whole: Unlike in mice, where it was clearer, TCR sharing across patients was less clear, possibly HLA-related. Greater clonality was observed in lesional scalp samples, especially alopecia totalis/universalis, versus normal scalp. The link between baseline CD8+ expansion and response remains uncertain with one nonresponder.

Treatment noted: oral pan-JAK inhibitor, 5-10 mg twice daily. Collected material from alopecia areata patients comprised lesional scalp punch biopsies and peripheral blood. V was clipped by 5 bases and J by 8 bases, with 12 bases between them. CDR3 length: 13 amino acids. Germline assignment: CDR1 SEHNR and CDR2 FQNEAQ (reference sequence). RNA, once extracted, was reverse transcribed into cDNA for use as the sequencing template. The table came from immunoSEQ multiplex PCR; TCRdb's copy has only in-frame clones and leaves some out. This table has around 300,000 clones, around three fifths appearing once. Of note for this clone: Antigen unknown.

The origin of this receptor is a human donor with alopecia areata. V is TRBV7-9 and J is TRBJ2-2, with D hard to call. Sequencing was performed on CD4+ T cells sorted from blood, taken at approximately week 52, from a patient treated with tofacitinib. The chain's CDR3 is CASSGFKEGELFF. The CDR3 nucleotides are TGTGCCAGCAGCGGTTTTAAGGAAGGGGAGCTGTTTTTT.